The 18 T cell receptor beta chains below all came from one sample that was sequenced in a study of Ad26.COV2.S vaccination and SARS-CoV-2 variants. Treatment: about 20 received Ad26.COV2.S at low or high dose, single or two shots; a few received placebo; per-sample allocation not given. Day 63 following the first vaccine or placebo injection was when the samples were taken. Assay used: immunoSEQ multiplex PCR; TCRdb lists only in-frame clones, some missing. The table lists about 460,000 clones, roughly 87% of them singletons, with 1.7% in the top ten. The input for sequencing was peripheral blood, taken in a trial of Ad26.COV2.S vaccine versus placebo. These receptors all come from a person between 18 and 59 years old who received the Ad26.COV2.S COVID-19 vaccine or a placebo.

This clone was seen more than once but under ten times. The CDR3: CASSLTGVGTGELFF. The CDR3 DNA reads TGTGCCAGCAGTTTGACAGGGGTTGGGACCGGGGAGCTGTTTTTT. The chain joins TRBV2 to TRBJ2-2, with 8 bases fitting TRBD1. This CDR3 has 15 residues. V shed 5 bases and J 5 bases; nucleotides not matched to a gene: 7. Germline values: CDR1 SNHLY, CDR2 FYNNEI.

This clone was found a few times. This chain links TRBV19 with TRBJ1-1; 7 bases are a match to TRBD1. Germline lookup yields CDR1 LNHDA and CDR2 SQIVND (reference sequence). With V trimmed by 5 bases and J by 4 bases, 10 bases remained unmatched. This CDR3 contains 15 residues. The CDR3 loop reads CASSPYRGDGTEAFF. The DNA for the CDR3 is TGTGCCAGTAGTCCTTACAGGGGAGATGGCACTGAAGCTTTCTTT.

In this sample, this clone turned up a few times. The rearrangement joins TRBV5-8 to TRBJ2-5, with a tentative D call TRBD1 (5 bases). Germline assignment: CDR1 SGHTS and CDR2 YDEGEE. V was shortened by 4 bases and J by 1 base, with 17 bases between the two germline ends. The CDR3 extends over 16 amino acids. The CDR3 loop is CASSNGARTLQETQYF. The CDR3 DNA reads TGTGCCAGCAGCAATGGGGCCCGGACCCTCCAAGAGACCCAGTACTTC.

The CDR3 spells CASSPPGLAGYNEQFF. The CDR3, as DNA: TGTGCCAGCAGCCCACCGGGACTAGCGGGGTACAATGAGCAGTTCTTC. The chain links TRBV9 to TRBJ2-1, with 13 bases fitting TRBD2. CDR1 and CDR2 from the germline V gene are SGDLS and YYNGEE. Trimming cost V 4 bases and J 4 bases; bases outside gene matches: 5. CDR3 length: 16 residues.

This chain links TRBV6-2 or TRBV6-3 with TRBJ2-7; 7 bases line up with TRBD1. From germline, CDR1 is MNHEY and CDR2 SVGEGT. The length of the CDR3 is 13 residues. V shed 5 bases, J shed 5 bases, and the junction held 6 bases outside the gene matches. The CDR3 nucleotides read TGTGCCAGCAGTCGAACGACAGGGAACGAGCAGTACTTC. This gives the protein CASSRTTGNEQYF.

The CDR3 is CASSVGGSGAAYEQYF. CDR3 coding DNA: TGTGCCAGCAGCGTAGGCGGTAGCGGGGCCGCCTACGAGCAGTACTTC. The chain couples TRBV9 to TRBJ2-7, with 8 bases matching TRBD2. With V trimmed by 0 bases and J by 2 bases, 7 bases remained unmatched. The CDR3 sequence is 16 residues long. Germline assignment: CDR1 SGDLS and CDR2 YYNGEE.

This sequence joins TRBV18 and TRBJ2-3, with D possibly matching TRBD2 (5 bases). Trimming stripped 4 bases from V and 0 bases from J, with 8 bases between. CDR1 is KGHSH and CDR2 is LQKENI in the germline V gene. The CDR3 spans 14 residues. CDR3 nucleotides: TGTGCCAGCTCACGGTCGGGGAGCACAGATACGCAGTATTTT. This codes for CASSRSGSTDTQYF.

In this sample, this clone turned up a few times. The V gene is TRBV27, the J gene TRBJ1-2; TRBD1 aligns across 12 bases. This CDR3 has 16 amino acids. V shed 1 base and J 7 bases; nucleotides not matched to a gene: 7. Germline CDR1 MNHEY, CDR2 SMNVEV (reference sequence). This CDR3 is CASSLFGTGGWSGYTF. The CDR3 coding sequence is TGTGCCAGCAGTTTATTTGGGACAGGGGGCTGGAGTGGCTACACCTTC.

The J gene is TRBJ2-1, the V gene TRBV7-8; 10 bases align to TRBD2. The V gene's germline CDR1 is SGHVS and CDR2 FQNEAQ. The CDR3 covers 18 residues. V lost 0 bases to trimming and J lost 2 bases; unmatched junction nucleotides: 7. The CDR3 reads CASSLAQASGGPYNEQFF. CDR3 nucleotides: TGTGCCAGCAGCTTAGCACAGGCTAGCGGGGGTCCCTACAATGAGCAGTTCTTC.

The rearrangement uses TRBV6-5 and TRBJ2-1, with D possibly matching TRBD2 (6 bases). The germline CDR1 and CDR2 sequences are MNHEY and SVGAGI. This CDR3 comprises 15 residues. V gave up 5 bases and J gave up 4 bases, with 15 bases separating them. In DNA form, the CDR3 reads TGTGCCAGCAGTCGCGTGGCGGGGACGTACAATGAGCAGTTCTTC. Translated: CASSRVAGTYNEQFF.

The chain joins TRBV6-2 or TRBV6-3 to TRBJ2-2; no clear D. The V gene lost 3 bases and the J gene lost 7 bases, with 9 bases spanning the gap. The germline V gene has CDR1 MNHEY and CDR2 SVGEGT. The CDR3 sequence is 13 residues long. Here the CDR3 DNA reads TGTGCCAGCAGTTATGGTAGCCACGGGGAGCTGTTTTTT. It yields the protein CASSYGSHGELFF.

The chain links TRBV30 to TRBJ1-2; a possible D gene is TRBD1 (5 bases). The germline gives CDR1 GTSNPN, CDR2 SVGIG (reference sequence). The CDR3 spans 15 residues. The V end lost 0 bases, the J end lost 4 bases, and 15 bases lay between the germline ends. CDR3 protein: CAWSVRGGPGYGYTF. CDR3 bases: TGTGCCTGGAGTGTACGTGGGGGTCCCGGCTATGGCTACACCTTC.

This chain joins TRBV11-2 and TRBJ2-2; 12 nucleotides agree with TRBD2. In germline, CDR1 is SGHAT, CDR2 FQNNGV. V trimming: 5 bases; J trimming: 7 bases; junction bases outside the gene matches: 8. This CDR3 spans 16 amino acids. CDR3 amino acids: CASSRRLAGEGGELFF. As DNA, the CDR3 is TGTGCCAGCAGCCGACGACTAGCGGGAGAGGGCGGGGAGCTGTTTTTT.

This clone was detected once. The CDR3 spells CATSRAYKRAGYGYTF. The DNA of the CDR3 is TGTGCCACCAGCAGAGCCTACAAGAGGGCAGGCTATGGCTACACCTTC. This chain joins TRBV15 and TRBJ1-2; D uncertain. The germline CDR1 and CDR2 sequences are LNHNV and YYDKDF (reference sequence). V was shortened by 1 base and J by 4 bases, with 16 bases between the two germline ends. The CDR3 sequence is 16 residues long.

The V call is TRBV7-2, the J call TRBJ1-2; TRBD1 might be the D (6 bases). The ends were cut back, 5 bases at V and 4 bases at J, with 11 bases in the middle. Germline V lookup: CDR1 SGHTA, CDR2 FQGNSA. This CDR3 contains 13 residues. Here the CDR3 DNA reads TGTGCCAGCAGCCCGGGGGCCGCCTATGGCTACACCTTC. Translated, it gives CASSPGAAYGYTF.

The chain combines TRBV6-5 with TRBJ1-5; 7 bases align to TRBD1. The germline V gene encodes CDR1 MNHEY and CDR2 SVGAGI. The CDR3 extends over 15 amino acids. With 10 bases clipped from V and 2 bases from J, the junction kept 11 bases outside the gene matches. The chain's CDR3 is CATSRGQQGNQPQHF. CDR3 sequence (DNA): TGTGCCACTTCTCGGGGACAGCAGGGCAATCAGCCCCAGCATTTT.

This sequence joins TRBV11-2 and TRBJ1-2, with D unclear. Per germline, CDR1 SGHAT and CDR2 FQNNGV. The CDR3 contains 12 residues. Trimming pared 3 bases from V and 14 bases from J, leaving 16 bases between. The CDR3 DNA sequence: TGTGCCAGCAGCTTCGTTCCGGGTTCTCCAACCTTC. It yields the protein CASSFVPGSPTF.

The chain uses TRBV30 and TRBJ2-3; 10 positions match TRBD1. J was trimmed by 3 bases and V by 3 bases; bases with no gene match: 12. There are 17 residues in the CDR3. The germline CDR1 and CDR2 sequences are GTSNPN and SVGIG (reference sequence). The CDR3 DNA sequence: TGTGCCTGGAGCCCCTCGAGGGGACAGGGGAGGACAGATACGCAGTATTTT. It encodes CAWSPSRGQGRTDTQYF.